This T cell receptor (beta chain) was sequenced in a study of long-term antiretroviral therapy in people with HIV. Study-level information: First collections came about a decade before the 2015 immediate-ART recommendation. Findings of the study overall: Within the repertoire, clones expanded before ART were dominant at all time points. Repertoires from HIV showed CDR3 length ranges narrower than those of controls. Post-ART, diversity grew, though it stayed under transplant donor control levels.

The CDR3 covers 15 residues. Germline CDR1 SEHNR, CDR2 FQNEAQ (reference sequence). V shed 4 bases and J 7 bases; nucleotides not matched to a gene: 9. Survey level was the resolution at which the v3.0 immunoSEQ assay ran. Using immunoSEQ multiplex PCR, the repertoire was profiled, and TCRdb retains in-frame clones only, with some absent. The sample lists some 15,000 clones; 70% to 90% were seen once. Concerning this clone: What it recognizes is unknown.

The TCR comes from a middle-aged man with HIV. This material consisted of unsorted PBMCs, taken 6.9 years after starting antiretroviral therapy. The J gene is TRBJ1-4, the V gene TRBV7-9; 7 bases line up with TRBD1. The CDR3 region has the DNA TGTGCCAGCAGCTCCGACAGGGTAGCGGCTGAAAAACTGTTTTTT. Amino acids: CASSSDRVAAEKLFF.